The 19 T cell receptor beta chains below all came from one sample that was sequenced in a study of technical replicates of blood from a few donors. The method was immunoSEQ multiplex PCR; TCRdb's version includes in-frame clones alone and lacks a portion of them. The profile shows over 65,000 clones, roughly 98% of them singletons. The sequencing input was T cells isolated from PBMCs. All receptors derive from a human donor in good health.

This clone has only one observation. The CDR3: CASSLDLYNDNLNTEAFF. The CDR3 DNA follows: TGTGCCAGCAGCTTAGATCTCTATAATGATAACTTGAACACTGAAGCTTTCTTT. The chain joins TRBV11-2 to TRBJ1-1, with no clear D. V was trimmed by 0 bases and J by 0 bases, leaving 17 bases between them. This CDR3 is built from 18 residues. CDR1 SGHAT and CDR2 FQNNGV come from the germline V gene.

The count of this clone is one. The chain is built from TRBV5-4 and TRBJ2-5; D possibly corresponds to TRBD2 (5 bases). V was cut by 3 bases and J by 1 base, with 10 bases left in between. This CDR3 has 14 residues. The germline CDR1 and CDR2 sequences are SGHNT and YYREEE (reference sequence). CDR3 in amino acids: CASSSQGSQETQYF. In DNA, the CDR3 is TGTGCCAGCAGCTCACAAGGGAGCCAAGAGACCCAGTACTTC.

This CDR3 reads CASSGHKDIYNEQFF. CDR3 bases: TGTGCCAGCAGTGGGCACAAGGACATCTACAATGAGCAGTTCTTC. J is TRBJ2-1 and V is TRBV25-1, with D tentatively TRBD1 (5 bases). CDR1 and CDR2 (germline): MGHDK, SYGVNS. V gave up 4 bases and J gave up 3 bases, with 13 bases separating them. CDR3 length equals 15 residues.

The chain employs TRBV6-1 and TRBJ1-1; D might be TRBD1 (6 bases). V was trimmed by 2 bases and J by 0 bases, leaving 16 bases between them. Looked up from germline, CDR1 is MNHNS and CDR2 is SASEGT. CDR3 length equals 17 residues. This CDR3 reads CASSELADSMLNTEAFF. The CDR3 DNA follows: TGTGCCAGCAGTGAACTAGCGGACAGTATGTTGAACACTGAAGCTTTCTTT.

The chain recombines TRBV5-6 with TRBJ2-5; D unresolved. V dropped 3 bases and J dropped 2 bases, with 5 bases sitting between them. The V gene's germline CDR1 is SGHDT and CDR2 YYEEEE. The CDR3 runs 12 residues. Written as DNA, the CDR3 is TGTGCCAGCAGCTCAACACAAGAGACCCAGTACTTC. Its protein product is CASSSTQETQYF. The full variable domain, with the rest looked up from reference TRBV5-6 and TRBJ2-5, is DAGVTQSPTHLIKTRGQQVTLRCSPKSGHDTVSWYQQALGQGPQFIFQYYEEEERQRGNFPDRFSGHQFPNYSSELNVNALLLGDSALYLCASSSTQETQYFGPGTRLLVL.

V and J are TRBV5-1 and TRBJ2-1; 10 nucleotides align to TRBD2. The germline V gene has CDR1 SGHRS and CDR2 YFSETQ. This CDR3 has 16 amino acids. Trimming cost V 0 bases and J 7 bases; bases outside gene matches: 7. The CDR3 protein is CASSLELAGGDNEQFF. The CDR3 coding sequence is TGCGCCAGCAGCTTGGAATTAGCGGGAGGAGATAATGAGCAGTTCTTC.

The chain joins TRBV6-1 to TRBJ2-7; a possible D gene is TRBD2 (6 bases). Deletions cut 2 bases from V and 2 bases from J, with 10 bases between. Germline lookup yields CDR1 MNHNS and CDR2 SASEGT. The CDR3 consists of 14 residues. The chain's CDR3 is CASSESGAPYEQYF. As DNA, the CDR3 is TGTGCCAGCAGTGAATCGGGAGCTCCCTACGAGCAGTACTTC.

This sequence joins TRBV28 and TRBJ1-2; no clear D. Germline V gene lookup returns CDR1 MDHEN and CDR2 SYDVKM. The CDR3 runs to 15 residues. V was cut by 6 bases and J by 0 bases, with 14 bases left in between. CDR3 residues: CASRSRRGANYGYTF. Written as DNA, the CDR3 is TGTGCCAGCAGGTCCCGGCGGGGAGCTAACTATGGCTACACCTTC.

V is TRBV6-6 and J is TRBJ2-4, with D possibly TRBD1 on 7 matching bases. CDR3 length: 16 residues. Trimming removed 6 bases at V and 0 bases at J, with 15 bases between. From germline, CDR1 is MNHNY and CDR2 SVGAGI (reference sequence). CDR3 in DNA: TGTGCCAGCAGCCCCAGGGGGGCCCTAGCCAAAAACATTCAGTACTTC. Protein product: CASSPRGALAKNIQYF.

The gene calls are TRBV27 and TRBJ1-5; the D gene is possibly TRBD1 (6 bases). This CDR3 is 15 amino acids long. Germline V gene data show CDR1 as MNHEY and CDR2 as SMNVEV (reference sequence). Between the trimmed V and J ends, which lost 6 bases and 6 bases, there was a span of 18 bases. As DNA, the CDR3 is TGTGCCAGCAGCCAATCGACAGGCCTCGGTCAGCCCCAGCATTTT. It codes for CASSQSTGLGQPQHF.

V gene TRBV5-1 combines with J gene TRBJ2-3; 8 bases are a match to TRBD1. After removal of 4 bases from V and 6 bases from J, the junction contained 7 bases not matched to a gene. The CDR3 has 14 amino acids. Germline CDR1 reads SGHRS; CDR2 reads YFSETQ. The CDR3, as DNA: TGCGCCAGCAGCCAGACAGGGGCTGGGGATACGCAGTATTTT. Protein: CASSQTGAGDTQYF. Based on the CDR3 plus reference TRBV5-1 and TRBJ2-3, the full variable domain is KAGVTQTPRYLIKTRGQQVTLSCSPISGHRSVSWYQQTPGQGLQFLFEYFSETQRNKGNFPGRFSGRQFSNSRSEMNVSTLELGDSALYLCASSQTGAGDTQYFGPGTRLTVL.

V gene TRBV6-5 combines with J gene TRBJ1-1; D may be TRBD1 (5 bases). Germline V gene lookup returns CDR1 MNHEY and CDR2 SVGAGI. V was shortened by 0 bases and J by 4 bases, with 12 bases between the two germline ends. The CDR3 is 15 residues long. CDR3 region: CASSYSGGGATEAFF. The CDR3 bases are TGTGCCAGCAGTTACTCAGGAGGAGGGGCCACTGAAGCTTTCTTT.

The genes are TRBV28 and TRBJ1-5; D is uncertain. V was shortened by 5 bases and J by 2 bases, with 13 bases between the two germline ends. The CDR3 has 15 amino acids. In germline, CDR1 is MDHEN, CDR2 SYDVKM. This chain's CDR3 is CASSPLDRGNQPQHF. DNA for the CDR3: TGTGCCAGCAGTCCCCTCGATCGAGGCAATCAGCCCCAGCATTTT.

The gene calls are TRBV5-1 and TRBJ2-2; 12 bases fit TRBD2. This CDR3 has 17 amino acids. The V segment lost 0 bases and the J segment 6 bases; nucleotides outside the gene matches: 6. The germline V gene has CDR1 SGHRS and CDR2 YFSETQ. The CDR3 loop reads CASSLAKTSGSAGELFF. The CDR3 DNA sequence: TGCGCCAGCAGCTTGGCCAAGACTAGCGGGAGTGCCGGGGAGCTGTTTTTT. The full variable domain, rest sourced from reference TRBV5-1 and TRBJ2-2, is KAGVTQTPRYLIKTRGQQVTLSCSPISGHRSVSWYQQTPGQGLQFLFEYFSETQRNKGNFPGRFSGRQFSNSRSEMNVSTLELGDSALYLCASSLAKTSGSAGELFFGEGSRLTVL.

The V call is TRBV28, the J call TRBJ2-1; 9 bases are shared with TRBD2. Per the germline V gene, CDR1 is MDHEN and CDR2 is SYDVKM. This CDR3 is built from 15 residues. J gave up 8 bases and V 5 bases, and 10 bases lay outside the gene matches. The CDR3 sequence is CASSPHSGSIDEQFF. CDR3 DNA: TGTGCCAGCAGTCCCCATAGCGGGAGCATCGATGAGCAGTTCTTC.

V and J are TRBV9 and TRBJ2-3, with 7 bases fitting TRBD2. V dropped 0 bases and J dropped 4; count of bases not matched to a gene: 5. Germline CDR1 is SGDLS and CDR2 is YYNGEE. The CDR3 is 15 residues long. The CDR3 region has the DNA TGTGCCAGCAGCGTAGCTACTCGGGAGGCAGATACGCAGTATTTT. Translated, it gives CASSVATREADTQYF.

This sequence joins TRBV28 and TRBJ1-5; TRBD1 agrees at 12 bases. The CDR3 has 19 amino acids. Germline V gives CDR1 MDHEN, CDR2 SYDVKM. V lost 3 bases to trimming and J lost 7 bases; unmatched junction nucleotides: 16. CDR3 sequence (DNA): TGTGCCAGCAGTTTCAATTTACCGGGACAGGGGGCGTTCGGGCAGCCCCAGCATTTT. Translating gives CASSFNLPGQGAFGQPQHF.

This sequence joins TRBV7-8 and TRBJ2-1; D is possibly TRBD2 (6 bases). The CDR3 extends over 16 amino acids. V was cut by 3 bases and J by 0 bases, with 12 bases left in between. Looked up from germline, CDR1 is SGHVS and CDR2 is FQNEAQ. The CDR3 spells CASSFLAVSSYNEQFF. Written as DNA, the CDR3 is TGTGCCAGCAGCTTTTTAGCGGTTAGCTCCTACAATGAGCAGTTCTTC.

V and J are TRBV15 and TRBJ2-3, with 11 bases identical to TRBD2. The CDR3 loop spans 20 amino acids. The trim removed 0 bases at V and 0 bases at J, leaving 11 bases unmatched. The germline CDR1 and CDR2 sequences are LNHNV and YYDKDF (reference sequence). The CDR3 DNA follows: TGTGCCACCAGCAGAGATTTCCCGTCTAGCGGGAGGTCTAGCACAGATACGCAGTATTTT. This sequence encodes CATSRDFPSSGRSSTDTQYF.